These 17 T cell receptor beta chains share one sample of origin, sequenced in a study of blood T cell repertoires in COVID-19. Assay: immunoSEQ multiplex PCR; the TCRdb copy retains only in-frame clones and omits some. The sample shows approximately 270,000 clones, over 75% of them seen only once. Sequencing used PBMCs or T cells enriched from blood (not recorded which). The receptors shown here come from a woman in her thirties who had recovered from COVID-19.

This chain uses TRBV5-4 with TRBJ1-4, with 8 bases aligning to TRBD1. Germline CDR1 is SGHNT and CDR2 is YYREEE (reference sequence). The length of the CDR3 is 14 residues. V lost 3 bases and J lost 5; bases outside the gene matches: 3. The CDR3 region is CASSSTGGNEKLFF. The CDR3 DNA is TGTGCCAGCAGCTCTACAGGGGGAAATGAAAAACTGTTTTTT.

DNA for the CDR3: TGTGCCAGCACTTCCTCCGGGGTAGCGGGAGATTCGCCCGGGTCCTACAATGAGCAGTTCTTC. It specifies CASTSSGVAGDSPGSYNEQFF. The chain carries TRBV27 and TRBJ2-1; 9 nucleotides match TRBD2. The CDR3 has 21 residues. CDR1 and CDR2 from the germline V gene are MNHEY and SMNVEV (reference sequence). The V segment lost 7 bases and the J segment 1 base; nucleotides outside the gene matches: 23.

This chain links TRBV9 with TRBJ2-5; tentative D call: TRBD2 (5 bases). There are 15 residues in the CDR3. Germline V gene lookup returns CDR1 SGDLS and CDR2 YYNGEE. V lost 0 bases, J lost 4 bases, and 13 bases lay in between. The DNA for the CDR3 is TGTGCCAGCAGCGTAGATGTACTAGGCGGAGAGACCCAGTACTTC. Amino acid sequence: CASSVDVLGGETQYF.

The chain carries TRBV6-5 and TRBJ1-5; TRBD1 aligns across 7 bases. The V gene end was trimmed by 6 bases and the J gene end by 6 bases; junction bases not matched to a gene: 8. CDR3 size: 14 residues. The germline gives CDR1 MNHEY, CDR2 SVGAGI. The CDR3 loop reads CASRSGGGGQPQHF. The CDR3 bases are TGTGCCAGCAGGAGTGGAGGGGGCGGTCAGCCCCAGCATTTT.

V gene TRBV19 combines with J gene TRBJ2-2; TRBD2 aligns across 8 bases. The CDR3 runs 17 residues. J gave up 6 bases and V 5 bases, and 14 bases lay outside the gene matches. Germline V gives CDR1 LNHDA, CDR2 SQIVND (reference sequence). CDR3 sequence (DNA): TGTGCCAGTAGTGCAGCGGGGAGACTAGCGAGCGCCGGGGAGCTGTTTTTT. It translates to CASSAAGRLASAGELFF.

The CDR3 coding sequence is TGTGCCAGCAGCCAATTTCAATCGGTGGTACCATCAATGAAGCAGTTCTTC. It translates to CASSQFQSVVPSMKQFF. J is TRBJ2-1 and V is TRBV14, with D hard to call. The V end lost 2 bases, the J end lost 11 bases, and 25 bases lay between the germline ends. CDR3 length: 17 amino acids. CDR1 SGHDN and CDR2 FVKESK come from the germline V gene.

This clone was seen just once. The CDR3 sequence is CASERTGLTYEQYF. CDR3 coding DNA: TGTGCCAGCGAAAGGACAGGACTTACCTACGAGCAGTACTTC. V and J are TRBV28 and TRBJ2-7; TRBD1 aligns across 7 bases. The CDR3 spans 14 residues. Germline V gives CDR1 MDHEN, CDR2 SYDVKM. The V segment lost 8 bases and the J segment 2 bases; nucleotides outside the gene matches: 9.

V usage is TRBV7-6 and J usage is TRBJ2-2; D gene unclear. Deletions cut 1 base from V and 1 base from J, with 7 bases between. Germline values: CDR1 SGHVS, CDR2 FNYEAQ. The CDR3 extends over 15 amino acids. In DNA, the CDR3 is TGTGCCAGCAGCTTAGATAGTTGGAACACCGGGGAGCTGTTTTTT. It codes for CASSLDSWNTGELFF.

This chain connects TRBV29-1 to TRBJ1-2; TRBD1 matches 10 bases. CDR3 length equals 13 residues. The germline CDR1 and CDR2 sequences are SQVTM and ANQGSEA. The ends lost 6 bases at V and 4 bases at J; junction bases unmatched: 5. CDR3 sequence reads: CSVQRDRGYGYTF. CDR3 sequence (DNA): TGCAGCGTCCAACGGGACAGGGGCTATGGCTACACCTTC.

The J gene is TRBJ1-1, the V gene TRBV24-1; tentative D call: TRBD1 (5 bases). The V and J ends lost 5 bases and 7 bases respectively, with 13 bases between them. The CDR3 is made up of 13 amino acids. From germline, CDR1 is KGHDR and CDR2 SFDVKD. The DNA of the CDR3 is TGTGCCACCAGTGCCGAGAGGCAGGGTGAAGCTTTCTTT. Translation gives CATSAERQGEAFF.

Note on this clone: The sample holds other DNA sequences that translate to the same CDR3. The rearrangement uses TRBV9 and TRBJ2-3, with 13 bases matching TRBD2. Germline lookup yields CDR1 SGDLS and CDR2 YYNGEE. With V trimmed by 4 bases and J by 1 base, 3 bases remained unmatched. This CDR3 has 16 residues. The CDR3, as DNA: TGTGCCAGCAGCCCTGGACTAGCGGGGGGCACAGATACGCAGTATTTT. It translates to CASSPGLAGGTDTQYF. Full variable domain (remainder filled in from reference TRBV9 and TRBJ2-3): DSGVTQTPKHLITATGQRVTLRCSPRSGDLSVYWYQQSLDQGLQFLIQYYNGEERAKGNILERFSAQQFPDLHSELNLSSLELGDSALYFCASSPGLAGGTDTQYFGPGTRLTVL.

The V gene is TRBV2, the J gene TRBJ2-7; no clear D. Looked up from germline, CDR1 is SNHLY and CDR2 is FYNNEI. V lost 3 bases and J 2 bases, leaving 11 bases between the germline ends. The CDR3 covers 14 residues. The DNA of the CDR3 is TGTGCCAGCAGTGAGGGCCCCCAAACCTACGAGCAGTACTTC. Residues: CASSEGPQTYEQYF.

J is TRBJ1-6 and V is TRBV30, with D perhaps TRBD1 (5 bases). Germline lookup yields CDR1 GTSNPN and CDR2 SVGIG (reference sequence). There are 16 residues in the CDR3. Trimming stripped 3 bases from V and 6 bases from J, with 18 bases between. CDR3 bases: TGTGCCTGGAGCCCCTTATCAGTAAGGGGTAATTCACCCCTCCACTTT. This gives the protein CAWSPLSVRGNSPLHF.

The chain recombines TRBV5-1 with TRBJ2-5; no clear D gene. Per the germline V gene, CDR1 is SGHRS and CDR2 is YFSETQ. This CDR3 comprises 11 residues. V lost 2 bases and J lost 5, with 4 bases in between. For the CDR3, the DNA is TGCGCCAGCAGCTTCTCCGAGACCCAGTACTTC. This sequence encodes CASSFSETQYF.

V gene TRBV5-1 combines with J gene TRBJ2-5, with D possibly matching TRBD2 (5 bases). Per the germline V gene, CDR1 is SGHRS and CDR2 is YFSETQ. The CDR3 loop spans 12 amino acids. V gave up 4 bases and J gave up 5 bases, with 9 bases separating them. The CDR3 protein is CASSQEVETQYF. Written as DNA, the CDR3 is TGCGCCAGCAGCCAGGAGGTTGAGACCCAGTACTTC.

The chain couples TRBV5-6 to TRBJ2-1; TRBD2 agrees at 7 bases. The germline V gene encodes CDR1 SGHDT and CDR2 YYEEEE. J lost 3 bases, V lost 4 bases, and 7 bases had no gene match. CDR3 length: 15 amino acids. The CDR3 loop reads CASSLGGIVYNEQFF. The CDR3 DNA sequence: TGTGCCAGCAGCCTCGGGGGGATAGTCTACAATGAGCAGTTCTTC.

This sequence joins TRBV11-2 and TRBJ1-5, with D unresolved. The V and J ends lost 4 bases and 5 bases respectively, with 9 bases between them. The CDR3 runs to 13 residues. Per the germline V gene, CDR1 is SGHAT and CDR2 is FQNNGV. CDR3 protein: CASSSGIDQPQHF. The CDR3 DNA follows: TGTGCCAGCAGCTCAGGCATAGATCAGCCCCAGCATTTT. The whole variable domain, filled in from reference TRBV11-2 and TRBJ1-5, reads EAGVAQSPRYKIIEKRQSVAFWCNPISGHATLYWYQQILGQGPKLLIQFQNNGVVDDSQLPKDRFSAERLKGVDSTLKIQPAKLEDSAVYLCASSSGIDQPQHFGDGTRLSIL.